These 24 T cell receptor beta chains came from one sample sequenced in a study of breast tumors, draining lymph nodes, adjacent tissues. Samples came from axillary lymph nodes draining the breast cancer. A single record per CDR3 protein comes from TCRdb applying MiXCR to the multiplex PCR reads. The data show around 150,000 distinct CDR3 sequences, around a third seen once. Material for sequencing was axillary lymph node tissue. The receptors were sampled from a female donor with breast cancer. Some clones in this sample may be carry-over from other donors' samples.

There are many counts of this clonotype. The V and J genes are TRBV6-6 and TRBJ1-2; a weak D match, TRBD1 (6 bases). CDR1 is MNHNY, CDR2 SVGAGI, per germline (reference sequence). Trimming stripped 5 bases from V and 8 bases from J, with 18 bases between. The CDR3 is made up of 14 amino acids. This CDR3 reads CASSKGVGNLGYTF. The CDR3 DNA is TGTGCCAGCAGTAAGGGGGTGGGGAATCTAGGCTACACCTTC.

There are many counts of this clonotype. V gene TRBV6-2 or TRBV6-3 combines with J gene TRBJ2-7; TRBD1 aligns across 10 bases. Germline V gene lookup returns CDR1 MNHEY and CDR2 SVGEGT. V shed 10 bases, J shed 4 bases, and the junction held 10 bases outside the gene matches. The CDR3 contains 14 residues. CDR3 in amino acids: CATNPGDRGYEQYV. The CDR3 DNA sequence: TGTGCCACCAACCCCGGGGACAGGGGTTACGAGCAGTACGTC.

A few counts support this clonotype. This chain links TRBV20-1 with TRBJ1-1; no definite D call. This CDR3 spans 11 amino acids. Trimming took off 0 bases at V and 4 bases at J, with 3 bases between the two ends. In germline, CDR1 is DFQATT, CDR2 SNEGSKA (reference sequence). Here the CDR3 DNA reads TGCAGTGCTAGAGATACCACTGAAGCTTTCTTT. This encodes CSARDTTEAFF.

The table lists this clonotype with many counts. The genes are TRBV3-1 and TRBJ2-2, with a possible D match to TRBD2 (5 bases). Deletions cut 2 bases from V and 8 bases from J, with 15 bases between. Germline V lookup: CDR1 LGHDT, CDR2 YNNKEL (reference sequence). The CDR3 is 15 amino acids. CDR3 amino acids: CASSQLKGGSGELFF. The CDR3 DNA sequence: TGTGCCAGCAGCCAACTTAAAGGAGGATCGGGGGAGCTGTTTTTT.

This clonotype was seen at least ten times. The chain combines TRBV7-6 with TRBJ2-5; D is undetermined. The CDR3 extends over 13 amino acids. The germline V gene encodes CDR1 SGHVS and CDR2 FNYEAQ. V was clipped by 5 bases and J by 7 bases, with 14 bases between them. The CDR3 DNA sequence: TGTGCCAGCAGCATCGGACCCGTAGCGACCCAGTACTTC. As protein: CASSIGPVATQYF.

In this sample, this clonotype turned up many times. The chain couples TRBV6-6 to TRBJ2-6; D unclear. CDR1 is MNHNY and CDR2 is SVGAGI in the germline V gene (reference sequence). CDR3 size: 13 residues. V dropped 10 bases and J dropped 4 bases, with 11 bases sitting between them. DNA of the CDR3: TGTGCCATCACCACGGCGGGGGCCAACGTCCTGACTTTC. It codes for CAITTAGANVLTF.

The genes are TRBV10-1 and TRBJ2-2; D is unclear. V shed 0 bases and J shed 5 bases, with 1 base lying between them. This CDR3 has 12 residues. Germline assignment: CDR1 WNHNN and CDR2 SYGVQD (reference sequence). The DNA for the CDR3 is TGCGCCAGCAGTGAGTCGACCGGGGAGCTGTTTTTT. It codes for CASSESTGELFF.

V gene TRBV20-1 combines with J gene TRBJ1-6, with 9 bases aligning to TRBD1. CDR3 length: 13 amino acids. The V gene end was trimmed by 8 bases and the J gene end by 9 bases; junction bases not matched to a gene: 8. Germline assignment: CDR1 DFQATT and CDR2 SNEGSKA (reference sequence). The DNA of the CDR3 is TGCAGTATACCGGGACAGGGAGGTTCACCCCTCCACTTT. Amino acid sequence: CSIPGQGGSPLHF.

This clonotype was detected many times. V usage is TRBV11-1 and J usage is TRBJ2-1, with TRBD1 matching 7 bases. The CDR3 contains 15 residues. Trimming took 5 bases from V and 7 from J; bases not matched to a gene: 11. Germline loops: CDR1 SGHAT, CDR2 FQDESV (reference sequence). The CDR3 DNA follows: TGTGCCAGCAGCCCTCGACAGGGTGTCAAGAATGAGCAGTTCTTC. Encoded protein: CASSPRQGVKNEQFF.

In its sample, this clonotype was seen many times. The V gene is TRBV12-3 or TRBV12-4, the J gene TRBJ1-6, with 7 bases fitting TRBD1. With 3 bases clipped from V and 9 bases from J, the junction kept 5 bases outside the gene matches. The CDR3 loop spans 14 amino acids. CDR3 DNA sequence: TGTGCCAGCAGTTTCCGGACAGGAGGTTCACCCCTCCACTTT. Translated: CASSFRTGGSPLHF.

This clonotype was counted at least ten times. This may arise from a read error, as a much more abundant clone is one base away. The chain links TRBV7-9 to TRBJ1-2; 7 nucleotides align to TRBD1. Per the germline V gene, CDR1 is SEHNR and CDR2 is FQNEAQ (reference sequence). The CDR3 length is 15 residues. CDR3 residues: CASSSGQFGLSGYPF. Here the CDR3 DNA reads TGTGCCAGCAGCTCGGGACAGTTTGGGCTGTCTGGCTACCCCTTC.

The rearrangement joins TRBV4-3 to TRBJ2-7; 7 positions match TRBD1. Germline-derived CDR1 and CDR2 are LGHNA and YSLEER. The CDR3 is 14 amino acids. With 2 bases clipped from V and 4 bases from J, the junction kept 5 bases outside the gene matches. The CDR3: CASSQLTGRYEQYF. In DNA form, the CDR3 reads TGCGCCAGCAGCCAATTGACAGGGAGATACGAGCAGTACTTC.

This clonotype was counted at least ten times. The gene calls are TRBV7-3 and TRBJ2-3; the D is unclear. CDR3 length equals 11 residues. Germline V gives CDR1 SGHTA, CDR2 FQGTGA. The germline V and J ends were trimmed by 8 bases and 4 bases, with 7 bases remaining between them. The CDR3 DNA sequence: TGTGCCAGCGGAAGTTCAGATACGCAGTATTTT. It specifies CASGSSDTQYF.

Ten or more counts support this clonotype. The chain links TRBV20-1 to TRBJ1-4, with 7 positions matching TRBD1. V shed 3 bases, J shed 4 bases, and the junction held 5 bases outside the gene matches. The CDR3 has 14 amino acids. CDR1 and CDR2 from the germline V gene are DFQATT and SNEGSKA (reference sequence). CDR3 sequence: CSASPGQINEKLFF. For the CDR3, the DNA is TGCAGTGCTAGCCCGGGACAGATTAATGAAAAACTGTTTTTT.

The chain links TRBV14 to TRBJ2-3; 13 bases are shared with TRBD2. The CDR3 covers 19 residues. The germline V gene encodes CDR1 SGHDN and CDR2 FVKESK. The V and J ends lost 1 base and 2 bases, in that order; junction bases with no gene match: 9. CDR3 amino acids: CASSQGTGTSGVTTDTQYF. The CDR3 region has the DNA TGTGCCAGCAGCCAAGGGACAGGGACTAGCGGGGTGACCACAGATACGCAGTATTTT.

This clonotype has ten or more counts. The chain combines TRBV5-1 with TRBJ1-2, with 8 nucleotides matching TRBD1. The junction had 6 bases not matched to a gene; V was cut back by 0 bases and J by 8 bases. Germline CDR1 SGHRS, CDR2 YFSETQ. The CDR3 covers 14 residues. CDR3: CASSLGQGAGGYTF. The DNA of the CDR3 is TGCGCCAGCAGCTTGGGGCAGGGGGCTGGAGGCTACACCTTC.

Points on this clonotype: A much larger clone lies one base from this, so it may be a read error. V gene TRBV5-1 combines with J gene TRBJ2-5; D gene unclear. CDR1 is SGHRS, CDR2 YFSETQ, per germline. The CDR3 runs to 12 residues. This chain's CDR3 is CASSGTKETHYF. CDR3 nucleotide sequence: TGCGCCAGCAGCGGAACCAAAGAGACCCACTACTTC.

Ten or more counts support this clonotype. The CDR3 coding sequence is TGTGCCAGCAGCCAAGGGGTTACCGCTCTACCCCTCCACTTT. Protein product: CASSQGVTALPLHF. This chain joins TRBV4-2 and TRBJ1-6; the D is unclear. V lost 1 base and J 12 bases, leaving 13 bases between the germline ends. The CDR3 is 14 residues long. CDR1 and CDR2 from the germline V gene are LGHNA and YNFKEQ.

In regard to this clonotype: The conserved phenylalanine or tryptophan is not found at the CDR3 terminus, so this likely reflects a read error. The limits of the CDR3 on the DNA are not certain, so only TCRdb's listed CDR3 is given. This rearrangement joins TRBV24-1 to TRBJ1-2. The CDR3 has 13 amino acids, counting both end residues. Germline CDR1 is KGHDR and CDR2 is SFDVKD. CDR3 sequence: CATRPGLPMATPS.

The rearrangement joins TRBV24-1 to TRBJ1-2; D may be TRBD1 (6 bases). V lost 10 bases, J lost 8 bases, and 16 bases lay in between. Germline lookup yields CDR1 KGHDR and CDR2 SFDVKD. This CDR3 has 12 amino acids. CDR3 sequence (DNA): TGTGCCACAGAACCCGGCAGGGGCGGCTACACCTTC. It yields the protein CATEPGRGGYTF.

The rearrangement links TRBV20-1 to TRBJ1-2; possible D gene TRBD1, 5 bases. This CDR3 is built from 13 residues. The germline V gene has CDR1 DFQATT and CDR2 SNEGSKA (reference sequence). The germline V and J ends were trimmed by 0 bases and 8 bases, with 13 bases remaining between them. The CDR3 loop reads CSAREGGDWGYTF. CDR3 nucleotides: TGCAGTGCTAGAGAGGGAGGGGATTGGGGCTACACCTTC.

As regards this clonotype: This may arise from a read error, as a much more abundant clone is one base away. This rearrangement joins TRBV7-2 to TRBJ2-2, with D unresolved. The length of the CDR3 is 17 residues. The germline V gene has CDR1 SGHTA and CDR2 FQGNSA. CDR3 DNA sequence: TGTGCCAGCAGCTTAGCCGGAGTTTCTTCGAACACCGAGGAGCTGTTTTTT. Protein product: CASSLAGVSSNTEELFF.

This clonotype was observed once. The gene calls are TRBV2 and TRBJ2-2; D not certain. This CDR3 comprises 11 residues. Trimming pared 4 bases from V and 6 bases from J, leaving 3 bases between. In germline, CDR1 is SNHLY, CDR2 FYNNEI. The CDR3 bases are TGTGCCAGCAGTGGATCCGGGGAGCTGTTTTTT. This sequence encodes CASSGSGELFF.

This clonotype was detected many times. The J gene is TRBJ2-4, the V gene TRBV19, with TRBD1 matching 8 bases. The germline gives CDR1 LNHDA, CDR2 SQIVND (reference sequence). Trimming removed 5 bases from V and 7 bases from J; junction bases left unmatched: 4. The CDR3 has 13 residues. Here the CDR3 reads CASSENRGNIQYF. The CDR3, as DNA: TGTGCCAGTAGTGAAAACAGGGGGAACATTCAGTACTTC.